The next 19 T cell receptor beta chains were all read from a single sample in a study listed by TCRdb under 2016. Library generation was performed with RT-PCR. The data were produced on an Illumina MiSeq. Using fastp at Q25 and MiXCR, TCRdb reprocessed the public reads and kept productive beta chains. Rows merge per CDR3 protein into single entries with the most common DNA and genes. In all, the sample holds hundreds of thousands of distinct CDR3 sequences, and 12% to 15% of those were seen once. The ten largest clones add up to about 3.9% of the sample. Sequencing was performed on memory CD4+ T cells from blood. Receptor source: a female donor in good health, serving as a healthy control.

This rearrangement joins TRBV7-6 to TRBJ2-1, with TRBD1 matching 7 bases. Trimming at V came to 8 bases and at J to 3 bases, leaving 4 bases not matched to a gene. CDR3 length equals 13 residues. From germline, CDR1 is SGHVS and CDR2 FNYEAQ. CDR3 coding DNA: TGTGCCAGCGGGGCAGGGGGCTACAATGAGCAGTTCTTC. It codes for CASGAGGYNEQFF.

The table lists this clonotype with a few counts. V is TRBV20-1 and J is TRBJ1-2; D not resolved. The CDR3 is 11 amino acids. Germline V gene lookup returns CDR1 DFQATT and CDR2 SNEGSKA (reference sequence). V gave up 0 bases and J gave up 9 bases, with 8 bases separating them. CDR3 residues: CSARDLGSYTF. As DNA, the CDR3 is TGCAGTGCTAGAGATCTGGGTAGCTACACCTTC.

The genes are TRBV2 and TRBJ2-2, with D unresolved. Trimming stripped 8 bases from V and 0 bases from J, with 10 bases between. Germline CDR1 SNHLY, CDR2 FYNNEI. CDR3 size: 14 residues. The CDR3 DNA follows: TGTGCCAGCCAGACCAACACGAACACCGGGGAGCTGTTTTTT. Residues: CASQTNTNTGELFF.

In its sample, this clonotype was seen a few times. The CDR3 nucleotides read TGCAGTGCTCCCCAAAGGGGGTTAGGTGGAAACACCATATATTTT. This sequence encodes CSAPQRGLGGNTIYF. The rearrangement links TRBV20-1 to TRBJ1-3; possible D gene TRBD1, 6 bases. Germline V CDR1 and CDR2: DFQATT, SNEGSKA (reference sequence). CDR3 size: 15 residues. The ends were cut back, 5 bases at V and 3 bases at J, with 17 bases in the middle.

This clonotype was detected only a few times. The CDR3 region has the DNA TGTGCCAGCAGCGGACTAGCGGGAGATGAGCAGTTCTTC. Its protein product is CASSGLAGDEQFF. The chain carries TRBV5-6 and TRBJ2-1; 13 nucleotides line up with TRBD2. The CDR3 contains 13 residues. CDR1 is SGHDT, CDR2 YYEEEE, per germline. Trimming removed 4 bases from V and 8 bases from J; junction bases left unmatched: 0.

This clonotype was detected many times. V usage is TRBV6-6 and J usage is TRBJ1-1; D is possibly TRBD1 (5 bases). Germline loops: CDR1 MNHNY, CDR2 SVGAGI (reference sequence). Trimming pared 7 bases from V and 2 bases from J, leaving 11 bases between. The CDR3 extends over 13 amino acids. This CDR3 reads CASNSGGNTEAFF. In DNA, the CDR3 is TGTGCCAGCAACAGTGGGGGTAACACTGAAGCTTTCTTT.

CDR3 region: CASYPGLQAYEQYF. As DNA, the CDR3 is TGTGCCAGCTACCCGGGGCTCCAAGCATACGAGCAGTACTTC. This chain connects TRBV5-5 to TRBJ2-7; perhaps D is TRBD1 or TRBD2 (5 bases each). Germline loops: CDR1 SGHKS, CDR2 YYEKEE (reference sequence). The V gene lost 7 bases and the J gene lost 4 bases, with 18 bases spanning the gap. The CDR3 contains 14 residues.

The V and J genes are TRBV5-1 and TRBJ1-3; D unclear. The CDR3 has 14 residues. The V end lost 4 bases, the J end lost 4 bases, and 12 bases lay between the germline ends. Germline CDR1 and CDR2: SGHRS and YFSETQ. CDR3 bases: TGCGCCAGCAGCATAAATCCGGGAGGAAACACCATATATTTT. It specifies CASSINPGGNTIYF.

This clonotype was observed a few times. The genes are TRBV20-1 and TRBJ1-5, with 7 bases that match TRBD1. The CDR3 runs to 14 residues. Germline CDR1 DFQATT, CDR2 SNEGSKA (reference sequence). Trimming took 3 bases from V and 3 from J; bases not matched to a gene: 5. CDR3 in DNA: TGCAGTGCTAGCCGGGACAGCCCCAATCAGCCCCAGCATTTT. Protein product: CSASRDSPNQPQHF.

The genes are TRBV11-2 and TRBJ2-1; D gene uncertain. Trimming took 6 bases from V and 10 from J, leaving 10 bases between them. CDR1 and CDR2 (germline): SGHAT, FQNNGV. The CDR3 has 11 residues. CDR3 sequence: CASSQIAEQFF. The CDR3 DNA reads as TGTGCCAGCAGTCAAATCGCGGAGCAGTTCTTC.

This clonotype appeared a few times. The chain carries TRBV6-5 and TRBJ2-7; possible D gene TRBD1, 5 bases. The CDR3 totals 14 residues. Deletions cut 0 bases from V and 1 base from J, with 7 bases between. Germline V gene data show CDR1 as MNHEY and CDR2 as SVGAGI. CDR3: CASSYSRDSYEQYF. In DNA, the CDR3 is TGTGCCAGCAGTTACTCCAGGGATTCCTACGAGCAGTACTTC.

This clonotype was observed a few times. V is TRBV4-1 and J is TRBJ1-2; 7 bases are shared with TRBD1. Trimming removed 2 bases from V and 7 bases from J; junction bases left unmatched: 7. The CDR3 extends over 14 amino acids. From germline, CDR1 is MGHRA and CDR2 YSYEKL. This CDR3 reads CASSQLTGTFGYTF. CDR3 sequence (DNA): TGCGCCAGCAGCCAATTGACAGGGACATTTGGCTACACCTTC.

This CDR3 reads CASSFSGLAELYNEQFF. The CDR3 bases are TGTGCCAGCAGCTTTAGTGGGCTAGCGGAACTCTACAATGAGCAGTTCTTC. This chain links TRBV5-6 with TRBJ2-1; TRBD2 matches 7 bases. V was pared by 2 bases and J by 3 bases, with 11 bases of the junction left unmatched. Germline values: CDR1 SGHDT, CDR2 YYEEEE. The CDR3 has 17 residues.

This clonotype appeared a few times. V usage is TRBV3-1 and J usage is TRBJ2-1; D gene ambiguous. V lost 1 base to trimming and J lost 9 bases, with 10 bases between them. The germline CDR1 and CDR2 sequences are LGHDT and YNNKEL (reference sequence). The CDR3 loop spans 13 amino acids. In nucleotides, the CDR3 is TGTGCCAGCAGCCAAGGAAGATCGAGTGAGCAGTTCTTC. Translating it yields CASSQGRSSEQFF.

The chain joins TRBV3-1 to TRBJ1-2, with a weak D call TRBD1 (6 bases). This CDR3 is built from 14 residues. Per germline, CDR1 LGHDT and CDR2 YNNKEL (reference sequence). Trimming left V 7 bases short and J 5 bases short, with 17 bases between. The CDR3, as DNA: TGTGCCAGCACGGCCAGGGGAGTTGATTATGGCTACACCTTC. It yields the protein CASTARGVDYGYTF.

This clonotype was counted between two and nine times. This chain connects TRBV28 to TRBJ2-6; D uncertain. In germline, CDR1 is MDHEN, CDR2 SYDVKM. V dropped 5 bases and J dropped 0 bases, with 8 bases sitting between them. The CDR3 loop spans 15 amino acids. DNA of the CDR3: TGTGCCAGCAGTCCCGATCTCTCTGGGGCCAACGTCCTGACTTTC. Translated: CASSPDLSGANVLTF.

The table lists this clonotype with many counts. The chain recombines TRBV7-2 with TRBJ2-1; D uncertain. The CDR3 runs 13 residues. Germline CDR1 is SGHTA and CDR2 is FQGNSA. Between the trimmed V and J ends, which lost 11 bases and 0 bases, there was a span of 11 bases. CDR3 in amino acids: CALRISSYNEQFF. CDR3 nucleotide sequence: TGTGCCCTCCGGATTAGCTCCTACAATGAGCAGTTCTTC.

The chain recombines TRBV5-1 with TRBJ1-2; D is undetermined. This CDR3 has 12 residues. Germline assignment: CDR1 SGHRS and CDR2 YFSETQ. Trimming cost V 0 bases and J 6 bases, with 6 bases left between them. The CDR3 sequence: CASSLDIDGYTF. CDR3 bases: TGCGCCAGCAGCTTGGACATAGATGGCTACACCTTC. Complete variable domain (other parts from reference TRBV5-1 and TRBJ1-2): KAGVTQTPRYLIKTRGQQVTLSCSPISGHRSVSWYQQTPGQGLQFLFEYFSETQRNKGNFPGRFSGRQFSNSRSEMNVSTLELGDSALYLCASSLDIDGYTFGSGTRLTVV.

In its sample, this clonotype was seen many times. This chain connects TRBV7-2 to TRBJ2-3; D is uncertain. V lost 0 bases and J lost 1, with 5 bases in between. The length of the CDR3 is 14 residues. Germline CDR1 and CDR2: SGHTA and FQGNSA. CDR3 DNA sequence: TGTGCCAGCAGCTTAGCAGGTCGCACAGATACGCAGTATTTT. Translated: CASSLAGRTDTQYF.